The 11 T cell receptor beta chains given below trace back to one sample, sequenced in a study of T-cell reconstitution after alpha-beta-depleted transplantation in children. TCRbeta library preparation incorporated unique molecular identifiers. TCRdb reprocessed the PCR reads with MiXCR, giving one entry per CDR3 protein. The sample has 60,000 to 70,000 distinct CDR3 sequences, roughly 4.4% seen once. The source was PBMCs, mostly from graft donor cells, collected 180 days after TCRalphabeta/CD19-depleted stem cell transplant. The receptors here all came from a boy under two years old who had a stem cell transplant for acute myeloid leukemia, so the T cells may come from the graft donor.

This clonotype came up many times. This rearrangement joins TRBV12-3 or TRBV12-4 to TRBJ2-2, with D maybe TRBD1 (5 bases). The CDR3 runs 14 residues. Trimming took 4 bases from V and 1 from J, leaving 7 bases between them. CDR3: CASSWQGNTGELFF. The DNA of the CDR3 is TGTGCCAGCAGTTGGCAGGGGAACACCGGGGAGCTGTTTTTT.

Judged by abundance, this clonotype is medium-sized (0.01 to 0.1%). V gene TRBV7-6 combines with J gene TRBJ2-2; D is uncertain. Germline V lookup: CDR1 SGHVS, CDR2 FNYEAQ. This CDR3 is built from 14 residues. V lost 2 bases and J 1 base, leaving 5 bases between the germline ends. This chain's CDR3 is CASSLNWNTGELFF. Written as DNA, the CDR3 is TGTGCCAGCAGCTTAAATTGGAACACCGGGGAGCTGTTTTTT.

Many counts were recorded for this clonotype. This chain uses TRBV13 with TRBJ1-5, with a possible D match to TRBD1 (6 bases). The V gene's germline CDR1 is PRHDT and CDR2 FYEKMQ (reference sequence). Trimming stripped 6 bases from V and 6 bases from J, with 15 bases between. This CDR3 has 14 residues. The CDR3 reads CASRKGGKGQPQHF. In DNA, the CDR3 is TGTGCCAGCAGAAAAGGGGGAAAGGGTCAGCCCCAGCATTTT.

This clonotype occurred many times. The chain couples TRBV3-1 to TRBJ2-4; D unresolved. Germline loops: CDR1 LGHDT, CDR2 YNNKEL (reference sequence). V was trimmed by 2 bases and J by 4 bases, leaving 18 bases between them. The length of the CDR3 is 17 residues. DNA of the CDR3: TGTGCCAGCAGCCAATCCTTTTTTCTTGGCCGAAAAAACATTCAGTACTTC. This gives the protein CASSQSFFLGRKNIQYF. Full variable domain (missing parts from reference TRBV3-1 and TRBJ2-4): DTAVSQTPKYLVTQMGNDKSIKCEQNLGHDTMYWYKQDSKKFLKIMFSYNNKELIINETVPNRFSPKSPDKAHLNLHINSLELGDSAVYFCASSQSFFLGRKNIQYFGAGTRLSVL.

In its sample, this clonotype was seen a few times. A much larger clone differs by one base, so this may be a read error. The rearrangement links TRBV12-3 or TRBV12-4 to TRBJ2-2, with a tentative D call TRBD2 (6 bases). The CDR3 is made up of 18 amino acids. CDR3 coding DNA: TGTGCCTGCAGTTTAGGGGTTAGCGGCCATTTGAACACCGGGGAGCTGTTTTTT. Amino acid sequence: CACSLGVSGHLNTGELFF.

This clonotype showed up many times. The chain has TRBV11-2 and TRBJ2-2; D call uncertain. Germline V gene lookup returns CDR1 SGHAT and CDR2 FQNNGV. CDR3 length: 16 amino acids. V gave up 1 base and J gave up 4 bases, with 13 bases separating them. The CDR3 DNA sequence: TGTGCCAGCAGCTTAGGCTCTCCCTTTCCCACCGGGGAGCTGTTTTTT. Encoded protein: CASSLGSPFPTGELFF.

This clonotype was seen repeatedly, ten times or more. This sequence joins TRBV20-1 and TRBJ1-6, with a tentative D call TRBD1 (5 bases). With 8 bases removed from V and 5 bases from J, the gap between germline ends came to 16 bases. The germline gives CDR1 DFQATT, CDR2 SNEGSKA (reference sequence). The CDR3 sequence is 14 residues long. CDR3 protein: CSCSEGGDNSPLHF. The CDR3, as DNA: TGCAGTTGTAGTGAGGGAGGGGATAATTCACCCCTCCACTTT.

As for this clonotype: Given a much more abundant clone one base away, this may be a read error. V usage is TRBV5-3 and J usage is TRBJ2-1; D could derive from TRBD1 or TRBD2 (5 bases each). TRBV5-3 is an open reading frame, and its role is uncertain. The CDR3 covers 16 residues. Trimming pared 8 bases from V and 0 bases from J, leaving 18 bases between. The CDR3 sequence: CASVPGLSSSYNEQFF. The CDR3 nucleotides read TGTGCCAGCGTCCCGGGGCTTTCGAGCTCCTACAATGAGCAGTTCTTC.

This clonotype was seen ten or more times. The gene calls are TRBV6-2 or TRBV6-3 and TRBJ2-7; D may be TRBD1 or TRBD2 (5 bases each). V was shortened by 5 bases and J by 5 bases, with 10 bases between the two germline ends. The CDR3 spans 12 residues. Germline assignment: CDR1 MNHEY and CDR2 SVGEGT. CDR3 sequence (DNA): TGTGCCAGCAGTAACCGGGACCACGAGCAGTACGTC. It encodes CASSNRDHEQYV.

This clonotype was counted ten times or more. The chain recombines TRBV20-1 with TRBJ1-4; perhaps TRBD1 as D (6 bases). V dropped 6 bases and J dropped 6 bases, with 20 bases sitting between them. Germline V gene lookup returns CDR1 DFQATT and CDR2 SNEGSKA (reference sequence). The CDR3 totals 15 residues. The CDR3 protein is CSAPRGPGTYEKLFF. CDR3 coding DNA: TGCAGTGCGCCCCGTGGGCCCGGGACATATGAAAAACTGTTTTTT.

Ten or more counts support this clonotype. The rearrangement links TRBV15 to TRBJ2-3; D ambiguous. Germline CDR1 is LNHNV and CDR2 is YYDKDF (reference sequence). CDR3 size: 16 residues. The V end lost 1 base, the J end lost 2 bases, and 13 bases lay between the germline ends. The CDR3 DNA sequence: TGTGCCACCAGCAGAGGGGCCCTTGTCTCCACAGATACGCAGTATTTT. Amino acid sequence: CATSRGALVSTDTQYF.